This T cell receptor beta chain stems from a study of T cell responses to AZD1222 COVID-19 vaccine. Overall study context: Combined were second doses at about 4 or about 12 weeks. General study results and limits: Possibly, clonal diversity was underestimated; donors were largely white British and included more females. Samples come after the peak T cell response, not at day 14.

Comment on this clone: Its target is not known.

The method was immunoSEQ multiplex PCR; TCRdb's version includes in-frame clones alone and lacks a portion of them. The sample has just under 55,000 clones; about 90% are singletons. The germline V gene encodes CDR1 LGHDT and CDR2 YNNKEL (reference sequence). The CDR3 is 18 amino acids. Trimming cost V 1 base and J 1 base, with 17 bases left between them. The clonotype comes from an adult in good health. The material sequenced was peripheral blood, taken on day 0 of AZD1222 vaccination. The chain combines TRBV3-1 (or the pseudogene TRBV3-2) with TRBJ2-4; D remains ambiguous. CDR3 nucleotides: TGTGCCAGCAGCCAAGTTTTTCGGGTGGGCTCGGCCAAAAACATTCAGTACTTC. This codes for CASSQVFRVGSAKNIQYF.